This T cell receptor (beta chain) was sequenced for a study of cytomegalovirus exposure and HLA in healthy donors. This clone was counted a single time. The CDR3 is 15 amino acids. CDR1 and CDR2 (germline): SGHTA, FQGNSA. V dropped 5 bases and J dropped 3; count of bases not matched to a gene: 6. The primer mix had 60 Vbeta and 13 Jbeta primers. Only in-frame clones appear in the TCRdb table, and some are missing; sequencing was by immunoSEQ multiplex PCR. The sample records some 200,000 clones, approximately 79% being singletons. The source of this sequence is a man in his forties or fifties in good health and CMV-seronegative. This chain uses TRBV7-2 with TRBJ2-1; 8 bases match TRBD1. Sequenced material: PBMCs. The CDR3 here is CASSPRDRNYNEQFF. The CDR3 coding sequence is TGTGCCAGCAGCCCCCGGGACAGGAACTACAATGAGCAGTTCTTC.